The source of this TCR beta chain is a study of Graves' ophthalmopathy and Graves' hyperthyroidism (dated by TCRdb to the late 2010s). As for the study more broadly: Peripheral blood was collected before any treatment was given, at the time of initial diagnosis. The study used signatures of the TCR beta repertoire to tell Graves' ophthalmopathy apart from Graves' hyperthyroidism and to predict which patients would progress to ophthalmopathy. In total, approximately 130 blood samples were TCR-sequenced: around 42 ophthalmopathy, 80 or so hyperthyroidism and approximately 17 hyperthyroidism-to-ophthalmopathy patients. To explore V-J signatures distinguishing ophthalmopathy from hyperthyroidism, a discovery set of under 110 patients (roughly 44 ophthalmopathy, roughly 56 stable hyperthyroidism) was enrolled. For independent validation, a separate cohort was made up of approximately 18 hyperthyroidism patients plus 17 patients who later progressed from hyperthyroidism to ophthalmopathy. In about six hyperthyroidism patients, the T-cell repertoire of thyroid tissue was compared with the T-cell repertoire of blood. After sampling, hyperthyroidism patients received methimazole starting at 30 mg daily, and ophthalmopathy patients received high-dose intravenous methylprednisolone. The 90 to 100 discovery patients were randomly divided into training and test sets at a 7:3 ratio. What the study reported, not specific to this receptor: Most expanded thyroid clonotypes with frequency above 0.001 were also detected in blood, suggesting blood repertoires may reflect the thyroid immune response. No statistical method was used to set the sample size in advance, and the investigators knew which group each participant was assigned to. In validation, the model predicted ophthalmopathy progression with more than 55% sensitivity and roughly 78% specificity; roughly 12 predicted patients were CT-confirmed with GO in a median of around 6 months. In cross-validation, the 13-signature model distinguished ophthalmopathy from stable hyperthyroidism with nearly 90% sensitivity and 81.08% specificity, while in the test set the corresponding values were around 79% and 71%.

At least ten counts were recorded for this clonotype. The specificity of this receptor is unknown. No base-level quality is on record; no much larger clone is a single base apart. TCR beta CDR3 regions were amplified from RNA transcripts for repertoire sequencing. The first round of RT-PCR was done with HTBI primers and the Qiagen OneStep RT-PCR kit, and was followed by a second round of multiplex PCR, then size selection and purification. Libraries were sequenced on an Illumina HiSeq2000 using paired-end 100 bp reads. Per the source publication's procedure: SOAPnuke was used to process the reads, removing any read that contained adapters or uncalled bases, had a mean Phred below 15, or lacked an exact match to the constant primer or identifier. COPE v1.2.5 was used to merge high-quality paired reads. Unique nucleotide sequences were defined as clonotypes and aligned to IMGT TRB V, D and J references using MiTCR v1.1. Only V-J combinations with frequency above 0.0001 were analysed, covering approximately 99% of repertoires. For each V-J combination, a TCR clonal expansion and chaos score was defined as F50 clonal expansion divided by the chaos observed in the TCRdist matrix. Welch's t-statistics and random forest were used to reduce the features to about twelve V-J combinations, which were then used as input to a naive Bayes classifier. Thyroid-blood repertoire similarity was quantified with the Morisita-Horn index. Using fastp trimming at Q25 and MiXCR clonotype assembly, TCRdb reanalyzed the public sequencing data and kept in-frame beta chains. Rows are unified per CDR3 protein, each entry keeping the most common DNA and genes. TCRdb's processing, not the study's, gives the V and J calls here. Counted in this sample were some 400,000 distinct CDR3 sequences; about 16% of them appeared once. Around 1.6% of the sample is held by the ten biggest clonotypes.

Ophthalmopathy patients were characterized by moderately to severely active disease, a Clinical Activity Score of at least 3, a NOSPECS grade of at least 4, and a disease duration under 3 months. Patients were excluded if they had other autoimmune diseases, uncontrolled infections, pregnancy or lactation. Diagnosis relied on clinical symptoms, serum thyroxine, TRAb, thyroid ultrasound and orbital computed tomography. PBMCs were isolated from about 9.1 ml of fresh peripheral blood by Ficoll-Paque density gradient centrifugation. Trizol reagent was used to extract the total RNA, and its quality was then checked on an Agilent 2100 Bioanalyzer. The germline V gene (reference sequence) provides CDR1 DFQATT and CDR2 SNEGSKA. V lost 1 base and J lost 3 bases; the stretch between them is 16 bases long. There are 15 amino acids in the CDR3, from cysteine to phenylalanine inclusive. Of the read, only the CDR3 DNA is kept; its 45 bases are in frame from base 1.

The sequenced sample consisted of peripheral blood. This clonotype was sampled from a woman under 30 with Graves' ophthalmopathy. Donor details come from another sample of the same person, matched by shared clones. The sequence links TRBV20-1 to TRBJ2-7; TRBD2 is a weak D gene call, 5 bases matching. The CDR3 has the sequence CSARGMGSRNYEQYF. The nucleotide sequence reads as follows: TGCAGTGCTAGAGGCATGGGGAGTCGTAACTACGAGCAGTACTTC.